This is a list of T cell receptor beta chains from one sample in a study of shared clonotypes between healthy human individuals. Produced via immunoSEQ multiplex PCR; TCRdb's table is partial and in-frame only. The sample includes hundreds of thousands of clones, about 97% of them seen just once. Specimen: naive CD8+ T cells sorted from blood. The source is a man aged 25 to 40 in good health. CDR3s include the opening cysteine and the closing phenylalanine or tryptophan. The D gene is left open where the match is weak. Only some rows state a clone size, as once, few, many or a class for expanded clones.

j_call clone_size d_call v_call cdr3_aa cdr3_nt
TRBJ2-7 . TRBD2 TRBV10-2 CASSDISGAYEQYF TGCGCCAGCAGCGATATTAGCGGGGCCTACGAGCAGTACTTC
TRBJ2-3 . TRBD1 TRBV6-5 CASSYAGGADTQYF TGTGCCAGCAGTTATGCAGGGGGCGCAGATACGCAGTATTTT
TRBJ1-1 . . TRBV4-1 CASSHMDGEAFF TGCGCCAGCAGCCACATGGACGGTGAAGCTTTCTTT
TRBJ2-7 . . TRBV11-2 CASSSIRNRVYEQYF TGTGCCAGCAGCTCTATAAGGAACAGGGTCTACGAGCAGTACTTC
TRBJ2-2 . . TRBV5-4 CASSLAGLATNTGELFF TGTGCCAGCAGCTTGGCCGGTCTAGCAACGAACACCGGGGAGCTGTTTTTT
TRBJ2-7 . . TRBV5-4 CASSLGDSRGEQYF TGTGCCAGCAGCTTGGGTGATAGTAGGGGAGAGCAGTACTTC
TRBJ2-1 . . TRBV5-1 CASSLGLGFHNEQFF TGCGCCAGCAGCTTGGGACTAGGTTTCCACAATGAGCAGTTCTTC
TRBJ2-5 . . TRBV28 CASSGEETQYF TGTGCCAGCAGCGGCGAGGAGACCCAGTACTTC
TRBJ2-3 . TRBD2 TRBV28 CASSFSGPGTDTQYF TGTGCCAGCAGTTTTAGCGGGCCGGGGACAGATACGCAGTATTTT
TRBJ2-1 . TRBD2 TRBV7-6 CASSPGLAGGFDEQFF TGTGCCAGCAGCCCGGGACTAGCGGGAGGGTTCGATGAGCAGTTCTTC
TRBJ2-2 . . TRBV9 CASSSITGELFF TGTGCCAGCAGCTCCATTACCGGGGAGCTGTTTTTT
TRBJ2-3 . TRBD2 TRBV29-1 CSVEWAASGSADTQYF TGCAGCGTTGAATGGGCGGCTAGCGGGAGTGCAGATACGCAGTATTTT
TRBJ2-3 . TRBD1 TRBV30 CAWSVLTGTGGTDTQYF TGTGCCTGGAGTGTACTAACGGGGACAGGGGGCACAGATACGCAGTATTTT
TRBJ2-1 . TRBD2 TRBV7-9 CASSPPAGTSDEQFF TGTGCCAGTTCGCCGCCGGCCGGGACTAGCGATGAGCAGTTCTTC
TRBJ2-7 . TRBD1 TRBV2 CASSGPGQIEGEQYF TGTGCCAGCAGTGGCCCGGGACAGATTGAAGGCGAGCAGTACTTC
TRBJ2-1 . . TRBV21-1 CASSKGRARDLNEQFF TGTGCCAGCAGCAAGGGGCGCGCTAGGGATCTCAATGAGCAGTTCTTC
TRBJ2-4 . TRBD2 TRBV7-9 CASSPSDGRNIQYF TGTGCCAGCAGCCCTAGCGACGGGAGGAACATTCAGTACTTC
TRBJ2-1 . . TRBV19 CASSLGAGPSNEQFF TGTGCCAGTAGCCTGGGGGCGGGACCCTCCAATGAGCAGTTCTTC
TRBJ2-7 . . TRBV9 CASSVGPSSEQYF TGTGCCAGCAGCGTAGGTCCAAGTTCGGAGCAGTACTTC
TRBJ2-3 . . TRBV7-9 CASSLVVGGGLTDTQYF TGTGCCAGCAGCTTAGTAGTGGGTGGGGGACTCACAGATACGCAGTATTTT
TRBJ2-1 . TRBD2 TRBV9 CASSVGSGRLYNEQFF TGTGCCAGCAGCGTGGGAAGCGGGAGGCTTTACAATGAGCAGTTCTTC
TRBJ2-7 once . TRBV19 CASIGESYEQYF TGTGCCAGTATAGGGGAATCCTACGAGCAGTACTTC